The present TCR beta chain was sequenced within a study of CD8 T cells in ankylosing spondylitis. TCRdb re-called the 5' RACE reads through MiXCR, storing one row per CDR3 protein. The table has around 300,000 distinct CDR3 sequences, roughly 12% seen once. The germline gives CDR1 SEHNR, CDR2 FQNEAQ (reference sequence). Trimming stripped 6 bases from V and 2 bases from J, with 8 bases between. CDR3 length: 14 residues. Sequenced sample: blood, either unsorted or a sorted T cell fraction (not recorded which). J is TRBJ2-6 and V is TRBV7-9, with no clear D. This TCR was recovered from a female donor with ankylosing spondylitis or in good health (not recorded which). CDR3 protein: CASSIRAGANVLTF. DNA of the CDR3: TGTGCCAGCAGTATAAGGGCTGGGGCCAACGTCCTGACTTTC.